A single sample gave rise to the 8 T cell receptor beta chains below, sequenced in a study of T cell repertoires in cytomegalovirus infection. The antigens these receptors bind are not known. TCRdb used MiXCR to reprocess the reads, holding one entry per CDR3 protein. This table has about 920,000 distinct CDR3 sequences, roughly 30% appearing once. Sequencing was performed on cultured CD8+ T cells from PBMCs, taken from culture after CMV antigen stimulation. The receptors come from a human donor in good health (CMV status not recorded). Some clones in this sample may be carry-over from other donors' samples.

V is TRBV7-2 and J is TRBJ2-3; D possibly matches TRBD1 or TRBD2 (5 bases each). Germline CDR1 reads SGHTA; CDR2 reads FQGNSA. The CDR3 runs 14 residues. V was clipped by 2 bases and J by 4 bases, with 10 bases between them. This CDR3 reads CASSLFQGADTQYF. CDR3 DNA sequence: TGTGCCAGCAGCTTATTCCAGGGAGCAGATACGCAGTATTTT.

The rearrangement links TRBV28 to TRBJ2-7; 10 nucleotides match TRBD1. V was pared by 6 bases and J by 5 bases, with 7 bases of the junction left unmatched. The CDR3 totals 14 residues. CDR1 and CDR2 from the germline V gene are MDHEN and SYDVKM. CDR3 sequence reads: CASSRTGGFHEQYF. CDR3 nucleotide sequence: TGTGCCAGCAGCCGGACAGGGGGATTCCACGAGCAGTACTTC.

The chain joins TRBV19 to TRBJ1-2; D unclear. Deletions cut 6 bases from V and 0 bases from J, with 11 bases between. Germline V CDR1 and CDR2: LNHDA, SQIVND (reference sequence). This CDR3 region has 14 residues. The CDR3 nucleotides read TGTGCCAGTAGCGCCAGTATCTCTAACTATGGCTACACCTTC. Translation gives CASSASISNYGYTF.

This chain links TRBV5-5 with TRBJ2-1; D remains unclear. This CDR3 spans 16 amino acids. Germline V gene data show CDR1 as SGHKS and CDR2 as YYEKEE (reference sequence). V lost 4 bases and J 0 bases, leaving 14 bases between the germline ends. The chain's CDR3 is CASSLIRIDSYNEQFF. CDR3 DNA sequence: TGTGCCAGCAGCCTGATTAGGATCGACTCCTACAATGAGCAGTTCTTC.

V usage is TRBV7-9 and J usage is TRBJ1-1; 9 bases are shared with TRBD1. This CDR3 comprises 14 residues. J gave up 6 bases and V 4 bases, and 6 bases lay outside the gene matches. Germline lookup yields CDR1 SEHNR and CDR2 FQNEAQ (reference sequence). The DNA for the CDR3 is TGTGCCAGCAGCTCGGGACAGGGTTTCCCTGAAGCTTTCTTT. Encoded protein: CASSSGQGFPEAFF.

V usage is TRBV2 and J usage is TRBJ1-1; unclear D gene. V lost 3 bases, J lost 0 bases, and 8 bases lay in between. The CDR3 is 14 amino acids. In germline, CDR1 is SNHLY, CDR2 FYNNEI. The CDR3 protein is CASSDLGLNTEAFF. The CDR3 bases are TGTGCCAGCAGTGATCTAGGGCTGAACACTGAAGCTTTCTTT.

With respect to this clonotype: This may arise from a read error, as a much more abundant clone is one base away. The rearrangement uses TRBV7-6 and TRBJ2-7, with D perhaps matching TRBD2 (5 bases). CDR3 length: 12 residues. Deletions cut 0 bases from V and 7 bases from J, with 7 bases between. Germline CDR1 and CDR2: SGHVS and FNYEAQ. The chain's CDR3 is CASSLAWEEQYF. CDR3 DNA: TGTGCCAGCAGCTTAGCTTGGGAGGAGCAGTACTTC.

The V and J genes are TRBV19 and TRBJ2-7; D is uncertain. Trimming took 3 bases from V and 5 from J, leaving 14 bases between them. Germline CDR1 and CDR2: LNHDA and SQIVND (reference sequence). The CDR3 is 14 residues long. This CDR3 reads CASSILWRSNEQYF. The CDR3 DNA reads as TGTGCCAGTAGTATCTTATGGCGGTCAAACGAGCAGTACTTC.